This passage covers 27 T cell receptor beta chains from one sample sequenced in a study of regulatory T cells in long-lasting Graves disease. Library construction for TCR beta used iRepertoire HTBI primers and Arm-PCR of CDR3 regions. TCRdb independently ran MiXCR on the multiplex PCR reads; one entry per CDR3 protein. The profile shows roughly 450,000 distinct CDR3 sequences, about 20% of them singletons. Time point of the sample: persistent/refractory GD, antithyroid drugs over 5 years with positive TRAb. From PBMCs, RNA was extracted and then used to make the TCR library. The source was peripheral blood mononuclear cells (PBMCs), collected when the disease was refractory, from a patient treated with antithyroid drugs. The receptors derive from a female donor with Graves disease.

Remarks on this clonotype: Since a much larger clone is just one base distant, this may be a read error. The chain is built from TRBV18 and TRBJ2-5, with D perhaps TRBD1 (6 bases). This CDR3 is built from 13 residues. Germline CDR1 KGHSH, CDR2 LQKENI. CDR3 sequence reads: CASSPQGVEAQYF. CDR3 nucleotides: TGTGCCAGCTCACCACAGGGGGTAGAGGCCCAGTACTTC.

This clonotype showed up many times. The rearrangement uses TRBV7-9 and TRBJ1-2, with 9 bases matching TRBD1. The V gene's germline CDR1 is SEHNR and CDR2 FQNEAQ (reference sequence). The V segment lost 3 bases and the J segment 8 bases; nucleotides outside the gene matches: 4. The CDR3 runs to 13 residues. This chain's CDR3 is CASSLDRGMGYTF. CDR3 in DNA: TGTGCCAGCAGCTTGGACAGGGGTATGGGCTACACCTTC. Based on the CDR3 plus reference TRBV7-9 and TRBJ1-2, the full variable domain is DTGVSQNPRHKITKRGQNVTFRCDPISEHNRLYWYRQTLGQGPEFLTYFQNEAQLEKSRLLSDRFSAERPKGSFSTLEIQRTEQGDSAMYLCASSLDRGMGYTFGSGTRLTVV.

V and J are TRBV19 and TRBJ1-1, with D maybe TRBD1 (6 bases). Germline-derived CDR1 and CDR2 are LNHDA and SQIVND (reference sequence). The CDR3 consists of 15 residues. V lost 3 bases to trimming and J lost 5 bases, with 16 bases between them. The CDR3 sequence: CASSIQGGGETEAFF. Written as DNA, the CDR3 is TGTGCCAGTAGTATTCAGGGTGGGGGCGAGACTGAAGCTTTCTTT.

This clonotype was seen ten or more times. The chain joins TRBV9 to TRBJ1-2; D possibly corresponds to TRBD1 (5 bases). The CDR3 length is 16 residues. Germline assignment: CDR1 SGDLS and CDR2 YYNGEE. V lost 0 bases and J lost 4, with 16 bases in between. The CDR3 bases are TGTGCCAGCAGCGTAGGTCCGGCAGGGACCCTCTATGGCTACACCTTC. Protein sequence: CASSVGPAGTLYGYTF.

The CDR3 sequence is CASSLDINTGELFF. The CDR3, as DNA: TGTGCCAGCAGCTTAGACATTAACACCGGGGAGCTGTTTTTT. The chain combines TRBV7-3 with TRBJ2-2, with D uncertain. The germline gives CDR1 SGHTA, CDR2 FQGTGA. The CDR3 totals 14 residues. The germline V and J ends were trimmed by 2 bases and 2 bases, with 6 bases remaining between them.

This clonotype was detected only a few times. The chain is built from TRBV30 and TRBJ1-5, with 8 bases aligning to TRBD1. The trim removed 1 base at V and 5 bases at J, leaving 1 base unmatched. In germline, CDR1 is GTSNPN, CDR2 SVGIG (reference sequence). CDR3 length equals 13 residues. DNA of the CDR3: TGTGCCTGGAGTGCGGACAGGGATCAGCCCCAGCATTTT. Amino acid sequence: CAWSADRDQPQHF.

This clonotype was counted at least ten times. The CDR3 protein is CASSSGQGETQYF. The DNA of the CDR3 is TGTGCCAGCAGTTCTGGGCAGGGGGAGACCCAGTACTTC. J is TRBJ2-5 and V is TRBV28; TRBD1 might be the D (6 bases). With 4 bases removed from V and 5 bases from J, the gap between germline ends came to 11 bases. This CDR3 is built from 13 residues. Germline V gives CDR1 MDHEN, CDR2 SYDVKM.

This clonotype was detected a few times. The chain uses TRBV7-2 and TRBJ2-1, with no clear D. V lost 5 bases, J lost 8 bases, and 13 bases lay in between. Looked up from germline, CDR1 is SGHTA and CDR2 is FQGNSA. The CDR3 length is 13 residues. CDR3 region: CASSKPVGDEQFF. CDR3 coding DNA: TGTGCCAGCAGCAAACCCGTCGGCGATGAGCAGTTCTTC.

The chain uses TRBV30 and TRBJ1-1; D not certain. Trimming pared 5 bases from V and 2 bases from J, leaving 12 bases between. The CDR3 runs 13 residues. In germline, CDR1 is GTSNPN, CDR2 SVGIG (reference sequence). CDR3 nucleotide sequence: TGTGCCTGGGGTTTGCATGGTAACACTGAAGCTTTCTTT. It translates to CAWGLHGNTEAFF.

The chain employs TRBV29-1 and TRBJ2-1; TRBD2 matches at 10 bases. The CDR3 is made up of 14 amino acids. Germline lookup yields CDR1 SQVTM and CDR2 ANQGSEA. V shed 5 bases, J shed 7 bases, and the junction held 8 bases outside the gene matches. The CDR3 loop is CSVKRLAGANEQFF. CDR3 nucleotide sequence: TGCAGCGTTAAAAGGCTAGCGGGAGCTAATGAGCAGTTCTTC.

The sample holds many counts of this clonotype. The chain carries TRBV12-3 or TRBV12-4 and TRBJ2-5; 7 bases map to TRBD1. Unmatched junction bases numbered 8, after V lost 5 bases and J lost 2 bases. The CDR3 has 15 amino acids. The CDR3 loop reads CASSRDSTLQETQYF. CDR3 nucleotide sequence: TGTGCCAGCAGTCGGGACAGTACCTTGCAAGAGACCCAGTACTTC.

This clonotype was picked up a small number of times. V usage is TRBV29-1 and J usage is TRBJ2-5; no clear D gene. Germline V CDR1 and CDR2: SQVTM, ANQGSEA. The CDR3 runs 11 residues. Trimming took 7 bases from V and 1 from J, leaving 7 bases between them. In nucleotides, the CDR3 is TGCAGCGGCCAGTCCCAAGAGACCCAGTACTTC. Translation gives CSGQSQETQYF.

The chain carries TRBV9 and TRBJ1-5; 9 positions agree with TRBD1. The CDR3 extends over 15 amino acids. Germline CDR1 is SGDLS and CDR2 is YYNGEE. With V trimmed by 3 bases and J by 9 bases, 10 bases remained unmatched. CDR3 in DNA: TGTGCCAGCAGCGGGGGGGGACAGGGCGTTCTGCCCCAGCATTTT. Protein product: CASSGGGQGVLPQHF.

This clonotype showed up many times. This chain links TRBV11-1 with TRBJ1-1, with unresolved D. This CDR3 comprises 12 residues. Trimming shortened V by 6 bases and J by 8 bases, and 13 bases separated the two germline ends. The germline V gene encodes CDR1 SGHAT and CDR2 FQDESV (reference sequence). In DNA form, the CDR3 reads TGTGCCAGCAGTTCCTTACTGTGGGAAGCTTTCTTT. Its translation: CASSSLLWEAFF.

There are a few counts of this clonotype. The rearrangement joins TRBV11-1 to TRBJ2-5; 12 bases map to TRBD1. This CDR3 contains 15 residues. The germline CDR1 and CDR2 sequences are SGHAT and FQDESV (reference sequence). V shed 5 bases, J shed 5 bases, and the junction held 6 bases outside the gene matches. CDR3 sequence reads: CASSPGTGGVETQYF. The CDR3 DNA follows: TGTGCCAGCAGCCCGGGGACAGGGGGCGTGGAGACCCAGTACTTC.

This clonotype was found many times. The chain combines TRBV7-8 with TRBJ1-6; 9 positions match TRBD1. The J segment lost 7 bases and the V segment lost 5 bases, leaving 6 bases of the junction unmatched. CDR1 is SGHVS, CDR2 FQNEAQ, per germline. The CDR3 sequence is 15 residues long. The CDR3 protein is CASSTLTGGNSPLHF. Here the CDR3 DNA reads TGTGCCAGCAGCACCTTGACAGGGGGAAATTCACCCCTCCACTTT.

This clonotype was observed a single time. V and J are TRBV20-1 and TRBJ2-7; D is perhaps TRBD1 or TRBD2 (5 bases each). The CDR3 is 13 residues long. Germline-derived CDR1 and CDR2 are DFQATT and SNEGSKA (reference sequence). Trimming removed 6 bases from V and 8 bases from J, with 20 bases in between. The CDR3 sequence: CSATMGDPSQQYF. As DNA, the CDR3 is TGCAGTGCCACCATGGGGGACCCGAGCCAGCAGTACTTC.

This clonotype showed up many times. The V call is TRBV29-1, the J call TRBJ2-5; possibly TRBD1 for D (6 bases). Trimming left V 3 bases short and J 4 bases short, with 12 bases between. Germline V gene sequence: CDR1 SQVTM, CDR2 ANQGSEA. The CDR3 has 13 amino acids. The CDR3, as DNA: TGCAGCGTTGAGATGACAGGCTCAGAGACCCAGTACTTC. Amino acid sequence: CSVEMTGSETQYF.

This clonotype appeared a few times. The CDR3 DNA sequence: TGTGCCAGCAGCTTCGGAATAGACACCGGGGAGCTGTTTTTT. It encodes CASSFGIDTGELFF. The chain combines TRBV7-2 with TRBJ2-2, with D hard to call. Trimming took off 3 bases at V and 3 bases at J, with 8 bases between the two ends. Germline V gene data show CDR1 as SGHTA and CDR2 as FQGNSA. The CDR3 runs 14 residues. The full variable domain, its missing parts supplied by reference TRBV7-2 and TRBJ2-2, is GAGVSQSPSNKVTEKGKDVELRCDPISGHTALYWYRQSLGQGLEFLIYFQGNSAPDKSGLPSDRFSAERTGGSVSTLTIQRTQQEDSAVYLCASSFGIDTGELFFGEGSRLTVL.

This clonotype was recorded at least ten times. CDR3: CASSLGDRGHAEAFF. CDR3 DNA sequence: TGCGCCAGCAGCTTGGGGGACAGGGGGCACGCTGAAGCTTTCTTT. The gene calls are TRBV5-1 and TRBJ1-1; TRBD1 aligns across 12 bases. Germline CDR1 is SGHRS and CDR2 is YFSETQ. This CDR3 contains 15 residues. The junction had 3 bases not matched to a gene; V was cut back by 0 bases and J by 6 bases.

The chain combines TRBV28 with TRBJ1-2, with D perhaps TRBD1 (6 bases). The V gene lost 7 bases and the J gene lost 4 bases, with 19 bases spanning the gap. CDR1 MDHEN and CDR2 SYDVKM come from the germline V gene. CDR3 size: 15 residues. The CDR3 DNA reads as TGTGCCAGCACAGCCCCTTCCGGGGGCGCCTATGGCTACACCTTC. Protein product: CASTAPSGGAYGYTF.

The chain recombines TRBV5-5 with TRBJ2-1; 8 bases are a match to TRBD2. This CDR3 has 18 residues. The V segment lost 4 bases and the J segment 0 bases; nucleotides outside the gene matches: 12. CDR1 is SGHKS and CDR2 is YYEKEE in the germline V gene (reference sequence). In DNA form, the CDR3 reads TGTGCCAGCAGCCCCTTTGGGAACAGCGGGAGCTCCTACAATGAGCAGTTCTTC. It specifies CASSPFGNSGSSYNEQFF.

The gene calls are TRBV5-5 and TRBJ2-7; 7 nucleotides line up with TRBD1. Losses at the gene ends were 2 bases for V and 2 bases for J; bases not matched to a gene: 7. The CDR3 contains 15 residues. Germline CDR1 is SGHKS and CDR2 is YYEKEE (reference sequence). The CDR3 DNA reads as TGTGCCAGCAGCTTCGGCTTGCAGGGGGCCTACGAGCAGTACTTC. Protein: CASSFGLQGAYEQYF.

The chain is built from TRBV9 and TRBJ2-2; no reliable D call. Germline CDR1 SGDLS, CDR2 YYNGEE. Trimming took off 3 bases at V and 1 base at J, with 13 bases between the two ends. This CDR3 is 16 amino acids long. CDR3 coding DNA: TGTGCCAGCAGCGGGCCGGGCGGCCTGAACACCGGGGAGCTGTTTTTT. Translation gives CASSGPGGLNTGELFF. The full variable domain, in which reference TRBV9 and TRBJ2-2 provide the parts outside the CDR3, is DSGVTQTPKHLITATGQRVTLRCSPRSGDLSVYWYQQSLDQGLQFLIQYYNGEERAKGNILERFSAQQFPDLHSELNLSSLELGDSALYFCASSGPGGLNTGELFFGEGSRLTVL.

Concerning this clonotype: A much larger clone is a single base away; this may be a read error. The chain links TRBV6-1 to TRBJ1-6; 8 bases map to TRBD1. The CDR3 has 13 residues. Germline V gene lookup returns CDR1 MNHNS and CDR2 SASEGT. Losses at the gene ends were 6 bases for V and 12 bases for J; bases not matched to a gene: 7. The CDR3 DNA sequence: TGTGCCAGCAGGACAGGGGTGGATTTACCCCTCCACTTT. Translating gives CASRTGVDLPLHF.

This clonotype was seen repeatedly, ten times or more. CDR3 sequence (DNA): TGTGCCAGCAGTTCCTCGTTGGGGGAGCAGTACTTC. Translating it yields CASSSSLGEQYF. The V and J genes are TRBV28 and TRBJ2-7; D is unresolved. CDR1 is MDHEN and CDR2 is SYDVKM in the germline V gene. The CDR3 spans 12 residues. V gave up 4 bases and J gave up 7 bases, with 11 bases separating them. Full variable domain (missing parts from reference TRBV28 and TRBJ2-7): DVKVTQSSRYLVKRTGEKVFLECVQDMDHENMFWYRQDPGLGLRLIYFSYDVKMKEKGDIPEGYSVSREKKERFSLILESASTNQTSMYLCASSSSLGEQYFGPGTRLTVT.

This clonotype was found many times. The rearrangement uses TRBV6-1 and TRBJ2-5, with 7 bases matching TRBD1. CDR1 MNHNS and CDR2 SASEGT come from the germline V gene. V dropped 7 bases and J dropped 3; count of bases not matched to a gene: 5. This CDR3 has 13 residues. The DNA for the CDR3 is TGTGCCAGCAACAAACAGGGGAAAGAGACCCAGTACTTC. It is translated as CASNKQGKETQYF.